The 22 T cell receptor beta chains given below trace back to one sample, sequenced in a study of blood T cell repertoires in COVID-19 (dated by TCRdb to about 2020). The library was obtained by the immunoSEQ multiplex PCR assay. Drawn from immuneACCESS, this table holds only the in-frame rearrangements with V and J called that TCRdb kept. Clones are partly lost; checked studies trace under half to an unresolved V gene and leave the rest unexplained. The sample contains approximately 350,000 clones, approximately 90% of them found a single time. 0.9% to 1.1% of the sample is in the top ten clones. What was sequenced was PBMCs or T cells enriched from blood (not recorded which). Receptor source: a young man who had recovered from COVID-19.

The genes are TRBV7-3 and TRBJ2-7; 10 bases align to TRBD2. V dropped 2 bases and J dropped 4; count of bases not matched to a gene: 5. The V gene's germline CDR1 is SGHTA and CDR2 FQGTGA. The CDR3 extends over 15 amino acids. The CDR3: CASSLLAGAEYEQYF. The CDR3 nucleotides read TGTGCCAGCAGCTTACTAGCGGGAGCGGAGTACGAGCAGTACTTC.

The rearrangement joins TRBV2 to TRBJ2-7; no reliable D call. Germline lookup yields CDR1 SNHLY and CDR2 FYNNEI. Trimming stripped 6 bases from V and 7 bases from J, with 16 bases between. The CDR3 consists of 13 residues. The CDR3 loop is CASSLGAPREQYF. In DNA, the CDR3 is TGTGCCAGCAGCTTAGGAGCCCCGCGGGAGCAGTACTTC.

The rearrangement joins TRBV6-4 to TRBJ2-3; 10 bases fit TRBD2. V shed 3 bases, J shed 2 bases, and the junction held 2 bases outside the gene matches. This CDR3 has 15 amino acids. Looked up from germline, CDR1 is MRHNA and CDR2 is SNTAGT. This CDR3 reads CASSETSGTTDTQYF. The CDR3 DNA follows: TGTGCCAGCAGTGAAACTAGCGGGACCACAGATACGCAGTATTTT.

This chain joins TRBV28 and TRBJ1-5, with unresolved D. CDR1 is MDHEN and CDR2 is SYDVKM in the germline V gene. The CDR3 covers 14 residues. V lost 5 bases, J lost 5 bases, and 13 bases lay in between. Here the CDR3 reads CASSPSDSDQPQHF. The CDR3 DNA reads TGTGCCAGCAGTCCCTCAGATTCTGATCAGCCCCAGCATTTT.

This clone appeared a single time. This rearrangement joins TRBV5-1 to TRBJ2-5, with 11 nucleotides matching TRBD2. Germline-derived CDR1 and CDR2 are SGHRS and YFSETQ. This CDR3 has 16 amino acids. V was pared by 2 bases and J by 4 bases, with 7 bases of the junction left unmatched. CDR3 bases: TGCGCCAGCAGCTTCATAGCGGGAGGGCCGTCAGAGACCCAGTACTTC. Its translation: CASSFIAGGPSETQYF.

The chain recombines TRBV5-4 with TRBJ2-7, with 7 bases identical to TRBD1. The trim removed 1 base at V and 4 bases at J, leaving 8 bases unmatched. The CDR3 consists of 15 residues. Germline CDR1 SGHNT, CDR2 YYREEE (reference sequence). CDR3 loop: CASSLIGQVPYEQYF. As DNA, the CDR3 is TGTGCCAGCAGCTTGATTGGACAGGTGCCTTACGAGCAGTACTTC.

This clone was found once. The V gene is TRBV15, the J gene TRBJ1-5; D remains ambiguous. CDR1 and CDR2 (germline): LNHNV, YYDKDF (reference sequence). CDR3 size: 15 residues. Trimming pared 0 bases from V and 1 base from J, leaving 7 bases between. For the CDR3, the DNA is TGTGCCACCAGCAGAGATCCGGGGAGCAATCAGCCCCAGCATTTT. Translated, it gives CATSRDPGSNQPQHF.

The chain combines TRBV5-6 with TRBJ2-7; possibly TRBD2 for D (7 bases). Germline assignment: CDR1 SGHDT and CDR2 YYEEEE. The CDR3 is made up of 16 amino acids. The V end was cut by 1 base, the J end by 0 bases, with 14 bases between. The CDR3 loop is CASSLFGGATSYEQYF. The DNA of the CDR3 is TGTGCCAGCAGCTTGTTTGGGGGGGCGACCTCCTACGAGCAGTACTTC.

This chain uses TRBV12-3 or TRBV12-4 with TRBJ1-1; no clear D. V was trimmed by 3 bases and J by 1 base, leaving 6 bases between them. The length of the CDR3 is 13 residues. The chain's CDR3 is CASSFGENTEAFF. CDR3 sequence (DNA): TGTGCCAGCAGTTTTGGAGAGAACACTGAAGCTTTCTTT.

The chain joins TRBV11-1 to TRBJ2-1; D perhaps matches TRBD2 (5 bases). V lost 1 base, J lost 4 bases, and 11 bases lay in between. The CDR3 loop spans 15 amino acids. Germline assignment: CDR1 SGHAT and CDR2 FQDESV (reference sequence). The CDR3 region has the DNA TGTGCCAGCAGCTTAGGAGGTGGGAGATACAATGAGCAGTTCTTC. As protein: CASSLGGGRYNEQFF. Complete variable domain (other parts from reference TRBV11-1 and TRBJ2-1): EAEVAQSPRYKITEKSQAVAFWCDPISGHATLYWYRQILGQGPELLVQFQDESVVDDSQLPKDRFSAERLKGVDSTLKIQPAELGDSAMYLCASSLGGGRYNEQFFGPGTRLTVL.

The CDR3 spells CASSIRDRGEAFF. In nucleotides, the CDR3 is TGTGCCAGCAGCATAAGGGACAGGGGGGAAGCTTTCTTT. V is TRBV7-8 and J is TRBJ1-1; 11 nucleotides align to TRBD1. The germline V gene has CDR1 SGHVS and CDR2 FQNEAQ. Germline trimming cut 5 bases from V and 8 bases from J; bases unmatched to any gene: 4. The CDR3 spans 13 residues.

The rearrangement links TRBV4-3 to TRBJ2-7; 16 bases fit TRBD2. Germline V gene sequence: CDR1 LGHNA, CDR2 YSLEER. The CDR3 is 14 residues long. After removal of 3 bases from V and 13 bases from J, the junction contained 6 bases not matched to a gene. As DNA, the CDR3 is TGCGCCAGCAGCCAGGGGACTAGCGGGAGGGCCAAATACTTC. The encoded protein is CASSQGTSGRAKYF.

About this clone: The same CDR3 also results from other DNA sequences found in this sample. This rearrangement joins TRBV28 to TRBJ2-7; D gene ambiguous. The V end was cut by 5 bases, the J end by 3 bases, with 8 bases between. The CDR3 contains 12 residues. Germline CDR1 is MDHEN and CDR2 is SYDVKM. CDR3 sequence reads: CASSLVGYEQYF. CDR3 sequence (DNA): TGTGCCAGCAGTCTAGTGGGCTACGAGCAGTACTTC.

The rearrangement links TRBV27 to TRBJ1-1, with 7 bases that match TRBD1. This CDR3 is 14 amino acids long. V was clipped by 5 bases and J by 4 bases; unmatched bases: 7. CDR1 and CDR2 from the germline V gene are MNHEY and SMNVEV (reference sequence). DNA for the CDR3: TGTGCCAGCAGTCACAAGGCAGGGGGCACTGAAGCTTTCTTT. Translating it yields CASSHKAGGTEAFF.

This sequence joins TRBV7-3 and TRBJ1-5; a possible D gene is TRBD1 (6 bases). Between the trimmed V and J ends, which lost 1 base and 6 bases, there was a span of 10 bases. Germline CDR1 is SGHTA and CDR2 is FQGTGA. The CDR3 is made up of 14 amino acids. CDR3 protein: CASSLSGGGQPQHF. CDR3 bases: TGTGCCAGCAGCTTAAGCGGGGGCGGTCAGCCCCAGCATTTT. Using reference TRBV7-3 and TRBJ1-5 for the parts outside the CDR3, the full variable domain is GAGVSQTPSNKVTEKGKYVELRCDPISGHTALYWYRQSLGQGPEFLIYFQGTGAADDSGLPNDRFFAVRPEGSVSTLKIQRTERGDSAVYLCASSLSGGGQPQHFGDGTRLSIL.

V gene TRBV7-9 combines with J gene TRBJ2-1; D is unclear. The CDR3 consists of 12 residues. V was shortened by 5 bases and J by 10 bases, with 12 bases between the two germline ends. Germline assignment: CDR1 SEHNR and CDR2 FQNEAQ (reference sequence). The CDR3, as DNA: TGTGCCAGCAGCCTGGGCCTACCGGAGCAGTTCTTC. Translating gives CASSLGLPEQFF.

J is TRBJ2-1 and V is TRBV14; D is perhaps TRBD2 (6 bases). Germline CDR1 SGHDN, CDR2 FVKESK. The V and J ends lost 0 bases and 4 bases respectively, with 19 bases between them. The CDR3 covers 18 residues. The CDR3 here is CASSQDVRGWGMYNEQFF. DNA for the CDR3: TGTGCCAGCAGCCAAGATGTTCGGGGGTGGGGCATGTACAATGAGCAGTTCTTC.

This rearrangement joins TRBV30 to TRBJ2-1, with D possibly TRBD2 on 6 matching bases. The length of the CDR3 is 14 residues. V was pared by 1 base and J by 6 bases, with 13 bases between. From germline, CDR1 is GTSNPN and CDR2 SVGIG (reference sequence). In DNA form, the CDR3 reads TGTGCCTGGAGTGCTGGGACTGGAACCAATGAGCAGTTCTTC. It yields the protein CAWSAGTGTNEQFF.

The gene calls are TRBV2 and TRBJ2-2, with 10 bases aligning to TRBD1. The CDR3 spans 15 residues. Looked up from germline, CDR1 is SNHLY and CDR2 is FYNNEI. J lost 2 bases, V lost 8 bases, and 5 bases had no gene match. CDR3 amino acids: CASARDRGNTGELFF. DNA for the CDR3: TGTGCCAGCGCTAGGGACAGGGGCAACACCGGGGAGCTGTTTTTT.

This clone has a single count. The J gene is TRBJ2-1, the V gene TRBV5-1; maybe TRBD1 (6 bases). The V gene's germline CDR1 is SGHRS and CDR2 YFSETQ. The CDR3 extends over 16 amino acids. V shed 3 bases and J shed 4 bases, with 17 bases lying between them. As DNA, the CDR3 is TGCGCCAGCAGCTGTACGCCTTACAGGGCATACAATGAGCAGTTCTTC. This gives the protein CASSCTPYRAYNEQFF.

The chain employs TRBV7-9 and TRBJ1-4; 8 nucleotides agree with TRBD1. Germline loops: CDR1 SEHNR, CDR2 FQNEAQ (reference sequence). This CDR3 contains 15 residues. V was clipped by 5 bases and J by 8 bases; unmatched bases: 10. The CDR3, as DNA: TGTGCCAGCAGCCCAGAAGTCGCAGGGGGCGAAAAACTGTTTTTT. It codes for CASSPEVAGGEKLFF. The full variable domain, in which reference TRBV7-9 and TRBJ1-4 provide the parts outside the CDR3, is DTGVSQNPRHKITKRGQNVTFRCDPISEHNRLYWYRQTLGQGPEFLTYFQNEAQLEKSRLLSDRFSAERPKGSFSTLEIQRTEQGDSAMYLCASSPEVAGGEKLFFGSGTQLSVL.

This chain connects TRBV27 to TRBJ2-3; TRBD1 matches 7 bases. This CDR3 region has 16 residues. Germline CDR1 and CDR2: MNHEY and SMNVEV (reference sequence). The trim removed 6 bases at V and 6 bases at J, leaving 15 bases unmatched. The CDR3 DNA is TGTGCCAGCAGCTATTATACGACAGGGAAAATGGATACGCAGTATTTT. Amino acids: CASSYYTTGKMDTQYF.